This T cell receptor (beta chain) derives from a study of blood T cell repertoires in COVID-19. About the study: The United States, Italy and Spain supplied acute and convalescent COVID-19 samples. Sample material is recorded as cDNA or gDNA derived from T cells, B-cell-depleted T cells, or PBMCs.

The CDR3 has 15 residues. J lost 5 bases, V lost 4 bases, and 6 bases had no gene match. Germline V gene sequence: CDR1 MDHEN, CDR2 SYDVKM. In the original workflow: Amplification from reference gene primers served as the basis for estimated nucleated cell counts. The method was immunoSEQ multiplex PCR; TCRdb's version includes in-frame clones alone and lacks a portion of them. V, J and clone size were drawn from that table, and D and trimming were deduced from the DNA. Of over 400,000 clones in the sample, over 75% were seen once. The chain joins TRBV28 to TRBJ1-1; TRBD1 agrees at 11 bases. The sample was peripheral blood. This TCR was recovered from a human donor in a cohort sampled during active COVID-19. The CDR3 nucleotides read TGTGCCAGCAGTTCCGGGACAGGGGGTTTAACTGAAGCTTTCTTT. Translated, it gives CASSSGTGGLTEAFF.